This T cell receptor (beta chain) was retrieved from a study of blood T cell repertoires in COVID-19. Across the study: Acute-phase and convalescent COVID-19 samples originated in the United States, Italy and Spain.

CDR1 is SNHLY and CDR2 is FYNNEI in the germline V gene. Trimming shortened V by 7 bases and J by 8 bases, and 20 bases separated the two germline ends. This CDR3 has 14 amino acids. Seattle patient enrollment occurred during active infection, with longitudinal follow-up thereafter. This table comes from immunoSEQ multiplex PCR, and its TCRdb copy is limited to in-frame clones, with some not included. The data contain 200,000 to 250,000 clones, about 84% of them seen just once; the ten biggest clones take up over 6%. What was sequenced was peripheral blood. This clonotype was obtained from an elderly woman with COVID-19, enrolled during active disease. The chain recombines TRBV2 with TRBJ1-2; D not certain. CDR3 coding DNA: TGTGCCAGCACCAGCGAGGGTCGGGCCCGCGGCTACACCTTC. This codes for CASTSEGRARGYTF.